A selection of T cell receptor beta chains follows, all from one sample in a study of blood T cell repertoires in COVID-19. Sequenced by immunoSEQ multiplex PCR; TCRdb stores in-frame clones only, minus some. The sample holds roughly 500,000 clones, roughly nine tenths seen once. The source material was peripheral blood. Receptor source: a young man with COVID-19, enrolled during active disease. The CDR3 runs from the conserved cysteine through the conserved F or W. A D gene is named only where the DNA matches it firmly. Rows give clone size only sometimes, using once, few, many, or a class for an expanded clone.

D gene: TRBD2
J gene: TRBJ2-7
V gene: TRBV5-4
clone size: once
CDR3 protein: CASSPRLGEGYEQYF
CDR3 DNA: TGTGCCAGCAGCCCAAGACTAGGGGAGGGCTACGAGCAGTACTTC

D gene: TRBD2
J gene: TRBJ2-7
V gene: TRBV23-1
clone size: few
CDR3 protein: CASTLAGPYEQYF
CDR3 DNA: TGCGCCAGCACCCTAGCGGGGCCCTACGAGCAGTACTTC

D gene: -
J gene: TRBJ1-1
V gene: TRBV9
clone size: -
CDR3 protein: CASRRGLGNTEAFF
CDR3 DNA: TGTGCCAGTCGCAGGGGTTTGGGGAACACTGAAGCTTTCTTT

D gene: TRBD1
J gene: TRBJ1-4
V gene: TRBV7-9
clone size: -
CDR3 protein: CASRRFPDRITPNEKLFF
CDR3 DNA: TGTGCCAGCCGTCGTTTCCCGGACAGGATAACACCTAATGAAAAACTGTTTTTT

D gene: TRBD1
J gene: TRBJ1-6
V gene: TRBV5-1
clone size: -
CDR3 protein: CASSLGDRTNSPLHF
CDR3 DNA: TGCGCCAGCAGCTTGGGGGACAGGACTAATTCACCCCTCCACTTT

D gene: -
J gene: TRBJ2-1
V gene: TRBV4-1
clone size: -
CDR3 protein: CASSRSRRQASYNEQFF
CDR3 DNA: TGCGCCAGCAGCCGATCACGACGACAGGCCTCCTACAATGAGCAGTTCTTC

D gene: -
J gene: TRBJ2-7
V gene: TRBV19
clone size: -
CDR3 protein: CATPTPQGPYEQYF
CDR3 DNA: TGTGCCACCCCGACCCCCCAGGGGCCCTACGAGCAGTACTTC

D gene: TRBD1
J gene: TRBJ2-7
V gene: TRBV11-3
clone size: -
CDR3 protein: CASSPPAGTGRAEQYF
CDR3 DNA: TGTGCCAGCAGTCCCCCTGCCGGGACAGGGAGGGCCGAGCAGTACTTC

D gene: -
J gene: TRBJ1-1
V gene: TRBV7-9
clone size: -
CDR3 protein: CASSSRQYTEAFF
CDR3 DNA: TGTGCCAGCAGCTCACGACAGTACACTGAAGCTTTCTTT

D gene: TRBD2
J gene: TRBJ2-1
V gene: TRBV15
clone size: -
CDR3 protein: CATSRDRLAGGLNEQFF
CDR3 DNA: TGTGCCACCAGCAGGGACCGTCTAGCGGGGGGGCTCAATGAGCAGTTCTTC

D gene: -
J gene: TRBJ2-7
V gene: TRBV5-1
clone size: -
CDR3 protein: CASSFGGDAYEQYF
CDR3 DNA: TGCGCCAGCAGCTTCGGGGGAGACGCCTACGAGCAGTACTTC

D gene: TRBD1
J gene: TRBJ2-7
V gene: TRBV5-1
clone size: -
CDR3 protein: CASSLVLGQGYEQYF
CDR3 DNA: TGCGCCAGCAGCTTGGTGTTGGGACAGGGATACGAGCAGTACTTC

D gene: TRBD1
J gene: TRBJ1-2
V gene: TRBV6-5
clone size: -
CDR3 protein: CASSLGQENYGYTF
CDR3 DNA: TGTGCCAGCAGTTTAGGACAGGAGAACTATGGCTACACCTTC

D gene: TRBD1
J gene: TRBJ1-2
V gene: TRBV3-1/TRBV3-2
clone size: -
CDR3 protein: CASRRGQNYGYTF
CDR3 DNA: TGTGCCAGCAGGAGGGGGCAGAACTATGGCTACACCTTC